These 14 T cell receptor beta chains originate from one sample sequenced in a study of CXCR3-negative and CXCR3-positive naive CD8 T cells. The authors prepared UMI-labeled TRB cDNA libraries by 5' RACE. Reprocessing the 5' RACE reads, TCRdb reports a single entry for every CDR3 protein and omits DNA. This sample contains 69,000 or so distinct CDR3 sequences. Sequenced input: naive CXCR3- CD8+ T cells from blood. Subset noted: CD45RO-CCR7+CD27+CD95- naive CD8+ T cells lacking CXCR3 (TNR3-). These receptors came from a human donor in good health. Some clones in this sample may be carry-over from other donors' samples.

The chain combines TRBV6-2 or TRBV6-3 with TRBJ2-7; the TRBD2 assignment by TCRdb is unverifiable without DNA. The germline V gene encodes CDR1 MNHEY and CDR2 SVGEGT. The CDR3 is made up of 13 amino acids. The CDR3 region is CASSLRGDEGQYF.

This rearrangement joins TRBV28 to TRBJ1-6; TCRdb's D call of TRBD1 is untestable without DNA. Per the germline V gene, CDR1 is MDHEN and CDR2 is SYDVKM. This CDR3 is 15 amino acids long. CDR3 amino acids: CASSFRGHPASPLHF.

The chain recombines TRBV20-1 with TRBJ1-2; as DNA is missing, the TRBD1 call by TCRdb cannot be tested. Germline V gene lookup returns CDR1 DFQATT and CDR2 SNEGSKA (reference sequence). CDR3 length equals 12 residues. The CDR3 is CSARDRGYGYTF.

The chain combines TRBV12-3 or TRBV12-4 with TRBJ2-1; TCRdb outputs TRBD1, but without DNA this stays unchecked. This CDR3 has 15 amino acids. CDR3 region: CASSLVGQGYNEQFF.

CDR3 region: CASSPTSGSTYNEQFF. This chain connects TRBV28 to TRBJ2-1; TCRdb's D call of TRBD2 is untestable without DNA. CDR3 length: 16 amino acids. Germline V gives CDR1 MDHEN, CDR2 SYDVKM.

The V and J genes are TRBV28 and TRBJ2-1; TCRdb's assignment of TRBD1 cannot be checked, as there is no DNA. This CDR3 is 17 amino acids long. Germline CDR1 and CDR2: MDHEN and SYDVKM. CDR3 loop: CASSLGDMGQSYNEQFF.

This sequence joins TRBV20-1 and TRBJ2-1; checking the TCRdb D call of TRBD1 is not possible without DNA. The CDR3 runs to 17 residues. Germline V lookup: CDR1 DFQATT, CDR2 SNEGSKA (reference sequence). The CDR3 here is CSARHAGQEVPYNEQFF.

CDR3 protein: CATSREGVAPTNEQFF. The V gene is TRBV15, the J gene TRBJ2-1; the D call of TRBD1 rests on TCRdb alone, since no DNA is present to check it. Germline loops: CDR1 LNHNV, CDR2 YYDKDF (reference sequence). There are 16 residues in the CDR3. Full variable domain (outside the CDR3, taken from reference TRBV15 and TRBJ2-1): DAMVIQNPRYQVTQFGKPVTLSCSQTLNHNVMYWYQQKSSQAPKLLFHYYDKDFNNEADTPDNFQSRRPNTSFCFLDIRSPGLGDTAMYLCATSREGVAPTNEQFFGPGTRLTVL.

The chain couples TRBV5-4 to TRBJ2-7; checking the TCRdb D call of TRBD1 is not possible without DNA. The V gene's germline CDR1 is SGHNT and CDR2 YYREEE (reference sequence). CDR3 size: 16 residues. The CDR3 spells CASSLETSGTDYEQYF.

V is TRBV29-1 and J is TRBJ2-2; checking the TCRdb D call of TRBD1 is not possible without DNA. Germline V gene lookup returns CDR1 SQVTM and CDR2 ANQGSEA. The CDR3 has 14 residues. The CDR3 reads CSVEGTANTGELFF.

The CDR3 loop is CASSLRQKNTEAFF. This chain connects TRBV7-8 to TRBJ1-1; TCRdb outputs TRBD1, but without DNA this stays unchecked. Germline lookup yields CDR1 SGHVS and CDR2 FQNEAQ. This CDR3 comprises 14 residues.

The chain uses TRBV29-1 and TRBJ2-7; TCRdb names TRBD1, which stays unverified in the absence of DNA. CDR3 length equals 15 residues. CDR1 SQVTM and CDR2 ANQGSEA come from the germline V gene. This CDR3 is CSVSTPGQGTYEQYF.

The chain has TRBV20-1 and TRBJ2-7. The CDR3 is 13 residues long. Germline V gene lookup returns CDR1 DFQATT and CDR2 SNEGSKA (reference sequence). CDR3: CSVLPTSSYEQYF.

The chain links TRBV5-6 to TRBJ2-1. The CDR3 spans 11 residues. The germline CDR1 and CDR2 sequences are SGHDT and YYEEEE. The CDR3 loop reads CASSLVGEQFF. The complete variable domain, with remaining parts taken from reference TRBV5-6 and TRBJ2-1, reads DAGVTQSPTHLIKTRGQQVTLRCSPKSGHDTVSWYQQALGQGPQFIFQYYEEEERQRGNFPDRFSGHQFPNYSSELNVNALLLGDSALYLCASSLVGEQFFGPGTRLTVL.